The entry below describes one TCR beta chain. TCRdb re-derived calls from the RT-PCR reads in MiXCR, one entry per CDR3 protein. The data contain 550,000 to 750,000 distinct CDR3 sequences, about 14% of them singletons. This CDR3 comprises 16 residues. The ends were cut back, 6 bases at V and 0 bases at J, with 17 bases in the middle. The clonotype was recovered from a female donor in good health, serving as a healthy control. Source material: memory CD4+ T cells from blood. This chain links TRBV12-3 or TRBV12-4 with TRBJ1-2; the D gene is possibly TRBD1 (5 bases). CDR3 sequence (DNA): TGTGCCAGCAGCCCTCTCGCAGGGAGACCTAACTATGGCTACACCTTC. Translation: CASSPLAGRPNYGYTF.